The next 11 T cell receptor beta chains were all read from a single sample in a study of CD4 and CD8 cells across lung adenocarcinoma regions. Using its own MiXCR run on the PCR reads, TCRdb lists one record per CDR3 protein. The data hold about 5,000 distinct CDR3 sequences, with around 62% observed a single time. Specimen: CD4+ T cells from the center of a lung tumor. These receptors all stem from a female donor with lung adenocarcinoma. The CD4 and CD8 labels of this study may be unreliable.

CDR3 bases: TGTGCCAGCAGTTACGCCGGGACTGGGACCGGCGAGCAGTACTTC. Translating gives CASSYAGTGTGEQYF. The V gene is TRBV6-5, the J gene TRBJ2-5; possibly TRBD2 for D (6 bases). The assigned J gene may be wrong: the sequence end matches TRBJ2-7 better. The CDR3 contains 15 residues. Looked up from germline, CDR1 is MNHEY and CDR2 is SVGAGI.

About this clonotype: No DNA is shown, since the ends of the CDR3 on it are uncertain; the CDR3 is the one TCRdb lists. The chain uses TRBV6-1 and TRBJ2-6; TRBD1 is the table's D call, not checked against the DNA. Germline lookup yields CDR1 MNHNS and CDR2 SASEGT. The CDR3 is 16 residues long, counting both termini. CDR3 sequence: CASSGWGRGSYEELFF.

The chain has TRBV12-3 or TRBV12-4 and TRBJ2-5; 9 nucleotides align to TRBD2. With the DNA end fitting TRBJ2-7 better, the J assignment may be wrong. The CDR3 is 14 amino acids. The CDR3, as DNA: TGTGCCAGCAGTCCCACCGGGACTAGCAGCGAGCAGTACTTC. This sequence encodes CASSPTGTSSEQYF.

In regard to this clonotype: Since no conserved phenylalanine or tryptophan closes the CDR3, a read error is the likely cause. V gene TRBV5-4 combines with J gene TRBJ2-1; D is perhaps TRBD1 or TRBD2 (5 bases each). Matching the DNA end better, TRBJ2-7 makes the J call doubtful. CDR1 SGHNT and CDR2 YYREEE come from the germline V gene (reference sequence). This CDR3 has 13 residues. CDR3 protein: CASSARRDAEQYL. In DNA form, the CDR3 reads TGTGCCAGCAGCGCCAGAAGGGACGCCGAGCAGTACTTA.

Comment on this clonotype: One end of the junction varies from germline; a read error may be responsible. The gene calls are TRBV6-1 and TRBJ2-3; 8 nucleotides agree with TRBD2. Germline V gives CDR1 MNHNS, CDR2 SASEGT. CDR3 length: 19 residues. The CDR3 sequence is CARSSGAGGGRRDTDTQYF. The DNA of the CDR3 is TGTGCCAGGAGTAGTGGGGCGGGCGGGGGGCGTCGGGACACAGATACCCAGTATTTC.

The rearrangement uses TRBV6-1 and TRBJ2-1; perhaps TRBD2 as D (6 bases). Trimming took 5 bases from V and 0 from J, leaving 11 bases between them. This CDR3 is 15 amino acids long. Germline V CDR1 and CDR2: MNHNS, SASEGT. CDR3 residues: CASSPDGSSYNEQFF. As DNA, the CDR3 is TGTGCCAGCAGTCCGGACGGGAGCTCCTACAATGAGCAGTTCTTC.

The rearrangement links TRBV12-3 or TRBV12-4 to TRBJ2-3; D not resolved. This CDR3 is 14 amino acids long. Between the trimmed V and J ends, which lost 1 base and 6 bases, there was a span of 11 bases. CDR3 nucleotide sequence: TGTGCCAGCAGTTTAGTGTCTTCTAGGGATACGCAGTATTTT. It translates to CASSLVSSRDTQYF.

The chain links TRBV6-1 to TRBJ2-2; 8 positions agree with TRBD1. The CDR3 totals 16 residues. Per germline, CDR1 MNHNS and CDR2 SASEGT. J lost 1 base, V lost 6 bases, and 7 bases had no gene match. CDR3 amino acids: CASRLPTGGNTGELFF. Here the CDR3 DNA reads TGTGCCAGCAGGCTTCCCACAGGGGGGAACACCGGGGAGCTGTTTTTT.

V and J are TRBV7-8 and TRBJ2-5, with D maybe TRBD2 (5 bases). The CDR3 loop spans 14 amino acids. Germline loops: CDR1 SGHVS, CDR2 FQNEAQ. Trimming removed 1 base from V and 5 bases from J, with 11 bases in between. CDR3 nucleotides: TGTGCCAGCAGCTTAGAGCGCGGCGGGGAGACCCAGTACTTC. Its protein product is CASSLERGGETQYF.

Remarks on this clonotype: One end of the junction does not line up with germline, which may come from a read error. The chain links TRBV10-3 to TRBJ2-3; a possible D gene is TRBD1 (6 bases). Per germline, CDR1 ENHRY and CDR2 SYGVKD. The CDR3 runs to 14 residues. The CDR3 DNA follows: TGTGCGGTCAGAGGGGGACGAAGCACAGATACGCAGTATTTC. Residues: CAVRGGRSTDTQYF.

The chain couples TRBV6-1 to TRBJ2-5; D uncertain. V was shortened by 4 bases and J by 11 bases, with 23 bases between the two germline ends. Germline V gene data show CDR1 as MNHNS and CDR2 as SASEGT. This CDR3 spans 15 amino acids. The CDR3 reads CASSVNRRAINEQYF. As DNA, the CDR3 is TGTGCCAGCAGTGTGAATAGAAGAGCGATCAATGAGCAGTACTTC.